These T cell receptor beta chains were read from a single sample in a study of shared clonotypes between healthy human individuals. Libraries were prepared by immunoSEQ multiplex PCR; TCRdb keeps only in-frame clonotypes and omits some of them. The sample includes roughly 2.2 million clones, about 92% of them seen just once. The specimen was naive CD4+ T cells from PBMCs. These receptor sequences come from a man aged 18 to 29 in good health. Some clones in this sample may be carry-over from other donors' samples. CDR3s include the opening cysteine and the closing phenylalanine or tryptophan. Each record gives: J gene, D gene, V gene, CDR3 protein, CDR3 DNA. A D gene is named only where the DNA matches it firmly.

J gene: TRBJ2-1; D gene: TRBD1; V gene: TRBV11-2; CDR3 protein: CASSWDRGNEQFF; CDR3 DNA: TGTGCCAGCAGCTGGGACAGGGGCAATGAGCAGTTCTTC
J gene: TRBJ2-5; D gene: .; V gene: TRBV7-2; CDR3 protein: CASRGDRRLWETQYF; CDR3 DNA: TGTGCCAGCAGGGGGGACCGTAGGTTGTGGGAGACCCAGTACTTC
J gene: TRBJ2-1; D gene: .; V gene: TRBV21-1; CDR3 protein: CASSKGGAPIWDEQFF; CDR3 DNA: TGTGCCAGCAGCAAAGGGGGCGCCCCAATATGGGATGAGCAGTTCTTC
J gene: TRBJ2-1; D gene: .; V gene: TRBV6-1; CDR3 protein: CASSVEGASYNEQFF; CDR3 DNA: TGTGCCAGCAGTGTGGAGGGGGCCTCCTACAATGAGCAGTTCTTC
J gene: TRBJ2-7; D gene: .; V gene: TRBV28; CDR3 protein: CASSFFGGTYEQYF; CDR3 DNA: TGTGCCAGCAGTTTTTTTGGCGGGACCTACGAGCAGTACTTC
J gene: TRBJ2-3; D gene: .; V gene: TRBV7-2; CDR3 protein: CASSLDGRADTQYF; CDR3 DNA: TGTGCCAGCAGCTTAGATGGACGTGCAGATACGCAGTATTTT
J gene: TRBJ2-3; D gene: TRBD2; V gene: TRBV12-5; CDR3 protein: CASGLGLAGVTDTQYF; CDR3 DNA: TGTGCTAGTGGTTTGGGGCTAGCGGGAGTCACAGATACGCAGTATTTT
J gene: TRBJ1-3; D gene: .; V gene: TRBV28; CDR3 protein: CASSLSTAGSGNTIYF; CDR3 DNA: TGTGCCAGCAGTTTATCAACGGCCGGCTCTGGAAACACCATATATTTT
J gene: TRBJ2-5; D gene: TRBD2; V gene: TRBV28; CDR3 protein: CASSERGARETQYF; CDR3 DNA: TGTGCCAGCAGCGAGCGGGGCGCCCGGGAGACCCAGTACTTC
J gene: TRBJ2-3; D gene: TRBD1; V gene: TRBV6-1; CDR3 protein: CASSVGQGRADTQYF; CDR3 DNA: TGTGCCAGCAGCGTCGGACAGGGGAGGGCAGATACGCAGTATTTT
J gene: TRBJ2-1; D gene: TRBD2; V gene: TRBV11-3; CDR3 protein: CASSLVGPPSGRSGNEQFF; CDR3 DNA: TGTGCCAGCAGCTTAGTCGGCCCCCCTAGCGGGAGGAGCGGCAATGAGCAGTTCTTC
J gene: TRBJ1-3; D gene: .; V gene: TRBV1; CDR3 protein: CTSVQDKDQFLWRNTIYF; CDR3 DNA: TGCACCAGCGTTCAAGATAAGGACCAATTCCTCTGGAGAAACACCATATATTTT